These 27 T cell receptor beta chains share one sample of origin, sequenced in a study of blood T cell repertoires in COVID-19. TCRdb keeps only in-frame clones here, not all; method: immunoSEQ multiplex PCR. This sample has approximately 400,000 clones, with approximately 87% found just once. The sequenced material came from PBMCs or T cells enriched from blood (not recorded which). The receptor source for this set is a man aged 25 to 40 who had recovered from COVID-19.

The chain combines TRBV20-1 with TRBJ1-6; 9 bases match TRBD1. With 3 bases clipped from V and 9 bases from J, the junction kept 12 bases outside the gene matches. Germline assignment: CDR1 DFQATT and CDR2 SNEGSKA (reference sequence). The CDR3 is 16 residues long. CDR3 sequence: CSASPGQGVIGSPLHF. CDR3 sequence (DNA): TGCAGTGCTAGTCCGGGACAGGGAGTAATAGGTTCACCCCTCCACTTT.

The CDR3 DNA reads TGTGCCAGCAATGGGCAGGGGGGCAATCAGCCCCAGCATTTT. This translates into CASNGQGGNQPQHF. This chain links TRBV2 with TRBJ1-5, with 7 bases identical to TRBD1. Germline V gene lookup returns CDR1 SNHLY and CDR2 FYNNEI. The CDR3 covers 14 residues. The junction had 5 bases not matched to a gene; V was cut back by 7 bases and J by 2 bases. The complete variable domain, with remaining parts taken from reference TRBV2 and TRBJ1-5, reads EPEVTQTPSHQVTQMGQEVILRCVPISNHLYFYWYRQILGQKVEFLVSFYNNEISEKSEIFDDQFSVERPDGSNFTLKIRSTKLEDSAMYFCASNGQGGNQPQHFGDGTRLSIL.

The CDR3 is CASSYRGDRGYGYTF. CDR3 nucleotide sequence: TGTGCCAGCAGTTACCGCGGGGACAGGGGATATGGCTACACCTTC. This rearrangement joins TRBV6-5 to TRBJ1-2; 10 nucleotides match TRBD1. CDR1 and CDR2 from the germline V gene are MNHEY and SVGAGI. The CDR3 sequence is 15 residues long. J was trimmed by 5 bases and V by 2 bases; bases with no gene match: 5.

The V call is TRBV7-9, the J call TRBJ1-2; D possibly corresponds to TRBD1 (6 bases). The CDR3 has 15 residues. V gave up 0 bases and J gave up 4 bases, with 12 bases separating them. Germline lookup yields CDR1 SEHNR and CDR2 FQNEAQ (reference sequence). CDR3 protein: CASSLAGHQTYGYTF. The CDR3 bases are TGTGCCAGCAGCTTAGCGGGACACCAAACCTATGGCTACACCTTC.

The chain employs TRBV15 and TRBJ2-5, with 10 bases that match TRBD2. Germline lookup yields CDR1 LNHNV and CDR2 YYDKDF (reference sequence). The V segment lost 5 bases and the J segment 5 bases; nucleotides outside the gene matches: 11. This CDR3 spans 16 amino acids. This CDR3 reads CATSLTRTSGGETQYF. The CDR3 nucleotides are TGTGCCACCAGCCTTACCCGGACTAGCGGTGGGGAGACCCAGTACTTC.

The chain recombines TRBV5-4 with TRBJ2-1; the match to TRBD2 covers 12 bases. Unmatched junction bases numbered 6, after V lost 0 bases and J lost 2 bases. This CDR3 is 18 amino acids long. CDR1 and CDR2 from the germline V gene are SGHNT and YYREEE (reference sequence). CDR3 nucleotides: TGTGCCAGCAGCTTGGAAGGACTAGCGGGGACCACCTACAATGAGCAGTTCTTC. Translation: CASSLEGLAGTTYNEQFF.

The gene calls are TRBV7-2 and TRBJ2-3, with D tentatively TRBD1 (6 bases). Trimming removed 4 bases at V and 3 bases at J, with 8 bases between. The CDR3 has 13 residues. Germline V gene lookup returns CDR1 SGHTA and CDR2 FQGNSA. The CDR3 DNA is TGTGCCAGCAGCTCCGGGACAACAGATACGCAGTATTTT. It codes for CASSSGTTDTQYF.

This chain links TRBV18 with TRBJ1-1; 7 nucleotides line up with TRBD1. The V gene end was trimmed by 5 bases and the J gene end by 0 bases; junction bases not matched to a gene: 6. Per the germline V gene, CDR1 is KGHSH and CDR2 is LQKENI. The CDR3 consists of 15 residues. The chain's CDR3 is CASSTGTAMNTEAFF. The CDR3 DNA sequence: TGTGCCAGCTCAACCGGGACAGCCATGAACACTGAAGCTTTCTTT. Together with reference TRBV18 and TRBJ1-1, the CDR3 gives the full variable domain: NAGVMQNPRHLVRRRGQEARLRCSPMKGHSHVYWYRQLPEEGLKFMVYLQKENIIDESGMPKERFSAEFPKEGPSILRIQQVVRGDSAAYFCASSTGTAMNTEAFFGQGTRLTVV.

The chain links TRBV4-3 to TRBJ2-1, with 7 bases fitting TRBD1. Per the germline V gene, CDR1 is LGHNA and CDR2 is YSLEER. With 1 base clipped from V and 4 bases from J, the junction kept 7 bases outside the gene matches. The CDR3 loop spans 16 amino acids. The CDR3 protein is CASSQGYRGFYNEQFF. In DNA form, the CDR3 reads TGCGCCAGCAGCCAAGGATACAGGGGATTTTACAATGAGCAGTTCTTC.

The gene calls are TRBV6-6 and TRBJ1-1, with TRBD1 matching over 7 bases. In germline, CDR1 is MNHNY, CDR2 SVGAGI (reference sequence). The V and J ends lost 7 bases and 1 base, in that order; junction bases with no gene match: 6. This CDR3 comprises 14 residues. This chain's CDR3 is CASTLTGSNTEAFF. The CDR3 DNA is TGTGCCAGCACCCTGACAGGGTCGAACACTGAAGCTTTCTTT.

The V call is TRBV4-2, the J call TRBJ2-5; 10 bases agree with TRBD2. Trimming cost V 0 bases and J 7 bases; bases outside gene matches: 8. CDR1 is LGHNA, CDR2 YNFKEQ, per germline. The CDR3 has 16 amino acids. In nucleotides, the CDR3 is TGTGCCAGCAGCCAAGAGCTAGCGGGGGCCGGAGGGACCCAGTACTTC. This translates into CASSQELAGAGGTQYF.

CDR3 DNA: TGCGCCAGCAGAGAAACCGCGGACATCACTAATGAAAAACTGTTTTTT. Amino acid sequence: CASRETADITNEKLFF. This chain links TRBV5-1 with TRBJ1-4; a weak D match, TRBD1 (5 bases). There are 16 residues in the CDR3. V lost 5 bases, J lost 2 bases, and 16 bases lay in between. Germline values: CDR1 SGHRS, CDR2 YFSETQ.

This chain connects TRBV12-3 or TRBV12-4 to TRBJ1-3; D may be TRBD1 (6 bases). The V end lost 6 bases, the J end lost 5 bases, and 11 bases lay between the germline ends. This CDR3 has 13 amino acids. Here the CDR3 DNA reads TGTGCCAGCAGCATGGACAGAAGAAACACCATATATTTT. Encoded protein: CASSMDRRNTIYF.

This chain links TRBV4-3 with TRBJ2-2; tentative D call: TRBD2 (6 bases). V dropped 4 bases and J dropped 0 bases, with 12 bases sitting between them. The germline V gene has CDR1 LGHNA and CDR2 YSLEER. The CDR3 has 16 residues. The CDR3 bases are TGCGCCAGCAGCCCATGGCGGGAAACGAACACCGGGGAGCTGTTTTTT. It translates to CASSPWRETNTGELFF.

The chain joins TRBV30 to TRBJ2-7; TRBD1 aligns across 11 bases. CDR3 size: 14 residues. Germline CDR1 and CDR2: GTSNPN and SVGIG (reference sequence). V lost 2 bases, J lost 4 bases, and 4 bases stayed unmatched. CDR3 sequence: CAWSIGQGAYEQYF. The CDR3 DNA reads TGTGCCTGGAGTATCGGACAGGGGGCTTACGAGCAGTACTTC. Supplemented by reference TRBV30 and TRBJ2-7, the full variable domain reads SQTIHQWPATLVQPVGSPLSLECTVEGTSNPNLYWYRQAAGRGLQLLFYSVGIGQISSEVPQNLSASRPQDRQFILSSKKLLLSDSGFYLCAWSIGQGAYEQYFGPGTRLTVT.

The rearrangement joins TRBV11-2 to TRBJ2-3; 8 bases align to TRBD2. V shed 1 base and J 2 bases; nucleotides not matched to a gene: 8. CDR1 and CDR2 (germline): SGHAT, FQNNGV. The CDR3 contains 17 residues. The CDR3 DNA is TGTGCCAGCAGCTTAGCGGAGCGGGGGCGTGTCACAGATACGCAGTATTTT. Protein product: CASSLAERGRVTDTQYF.

The chain employs TRBV5-1 and TRBJ1-1; 8 bases map to TRBD1. The J segment lost 2 bases and the V segment lost 4 bases, leaving 4 bases of the junction unmatched. CDR1 is SGHRS, CDR2 YFSETQ, per germline. The CDR3 sequence is 14 residues long. The CDR3 sequence is CASSAGQANTEAFF. The CDR3 coding sequence is TGCGCCAGCAGCGCGGGACAGGCAAACACTGAAGCTTTCTTT.

Concerning this clone itself: The sample contains more than one DNA sequence encoding this CDR3. The chain uses TRBV2 and TRBJ1-5; 7 bases are shared with TRBD1. The CDR3 is made up of 14 amino acids. The germline V gene encodes CDR1 SNHLY and CDR2 FYNNEI. Unmatched junction bases numbered 9, after V lost 6 bases and J lost 7 bases. Here the CDR3 reads CASSGDSSGQPQHF. CDR3 bases: TGTGCCAGCAGCGGGGACAGTAGCGGACAGCCCCAGCATTTT.

The chain joins TRBV25-1 to TRBJ1-4, with 7 bases matching TRBD1. The germline V gene has CDR1 MGHDK and CDR2 SYGVNS. The J segment lost 17 bases and the V segment lost 3 bases, leaving 12 bases of the junction unmatched. The CDR3 loop spans 13 amino acids. The CDR3: CASSDWRDRVIFF. The CDR3 DNA sequence: TGTGCCAGCAGTGACTGGAGAGACAGGGTGATATTTTTT.

The J gene is TRBJ1-1, the V gene TRBV6-5; 7 bases match TRBD1. J lost 3 bases, V lost 0 bases, and 4 bases had no gene match. The CDR3 covers 15 residues. Looked up from germline, CDR1 is MNHEY and CDR2 is SVGAGI. CDR3 amino acids: CASSYSTQGDTEAFF. CDR3 in DNA: TGTGCCAGCAGTTACTCGACCCAGGGGGACACTGAAGCTTTCTTT.

This chain links TRBV6-5 with TRBJ1-1; perhaps TRBD1 as D (5 bases). There are 15 residues in the CDR3. V was cut by 6 bases and J by 1 base, with 15 bases left in between. Germline V lookup: CDR1 MNHEY, CDR2 SVGAGI. Here the CDR3 reads CASRTDRRSNTEAFF. CDR3 nucleotide sequence: TGTGCCAGCAGGACAGATAGACGGTCGAACACTGAAGCTTTCTTT.

J is TRBJ2-5 and V is TRBV10-3; a weak D match, TRBD2 (6 bases). V was clipped by 6 bases and J by 5 bases, with 10 bases between them. This CDR3 has 12 residues. Germline V gives CDR1 ENHRY, CDR2 SYGVKD. CDR3 protein: CAISRGSETQYF. CDR3 sequence (DNA): TGTGCCATCAGCCGGGGGTCCGAGACCCAGTACTTC.

The chain employs TRBV11-2 and TRBJ2-3; D is possibly TRBD1 (6 bases). Germline-derived CDR1 and CDR2 are SGHAT and FQNNGV. CDR3 length: 17 residues. V lost 0 bases and J 3 bases, leaving 16 bases between the germline ends. CDR3 sequence: CASSLDLWGRITDTQYF. CDR3 in DNA: TGTGCCAGCAGCTTAGATCTATGGGGGCGGATAACAGATACGCAGTATTTT.

This rearrangement joins TRBV7-6 to TRBJ2-3, with 10 nucleotides matching TRBD2. The CDR3 extends over 17 amino acids. The ends lost 1 base at V and 5 bases at J; junction bases unmatched: 9. Germline-derived CDR1 and CDR2 are SGHVS and FNYEAQ. This CDR3 reads CASSLEASGGPGDTQYF. The DNA of the CDR3 is TGTGCCAGCAGCTTAGAGGCTAGCGGGGGCCCGGGAGATACGCAGTATTTT.

The chain is built from TRBV6-5 and TRBJ2-2, with D maybe TRBD2 (6 bases). This CDR3 spans 13 amino acids. The V and J ends lost 10 bases and 4 bases respectively, with 13 bases between them. The germline gives CDR1 MNHEY, CDR2 SVGAGI. The CDR3 reads CAIRGAGTGELFF. The CDR3 DNA reads as TGTGCCATCCGCGGGGCCGGCACCGGGGAGCTGTTTTTT.

The J gene is TRBJ2-6, the V gene TRBV5-1, with D uncertain. Trimming removed 0 bases at V and 0 bases at J, with 4 bases between. Germline loops: CDR1 SGHRS, CDR2 YFSETQ. The CDR3 consists of 15 residues. CDR3 sequence: CASSLGSSGANVLTF. DNA of the CDR3: TGCGCCAGCAGCTTGGGGAGCTCTGGGGCCAACGTCCTGACTTTC. Drawing the rest from reference TRBV5-1 and TRBJ2-6, the complete variable domain is KAGVTQTPRYLIKTRGQQVTLSCSPISGHRSVSWYQQTPGQGLQFLFEYFSETQRNKGNFPGRFSGRQFSNSRSEMNVSTLELGDSALYLCASSLGSSGANVLTFGAGSRLTVL.

Concerning this clone: The same CDR3 can be traced to other DNA sequences in this sample. CDR3 protein: CASSRGEQYF. CDR3 in DNA: TGTGCCAGCAGTCGGGGCGAGCAGTACTTC. The V gene is TRBV6-5, the J gene TRBJ2-7; tentatively, D is TRBD2 (5 bases). CDR3 length equals 10 residues. Germline lookup yields CDR1 MNHEY and CDR2 SVGAGI. Deletions cut 5 bases from V and 6 bases from J, with 5 bases between.